These 25 T cell receptor beta chains were all obtained from the same sample, sequenced in a study of vaccination effects on CD4 cells after COVID-19. For these receptors, no antigen is known. Culture lasted about 11 days before CD4+ T cell isolation. The vaccine given was either BNT162b2 or mRNA-1273, in two doses. The repertoire was sequenced with immunoSEQ multiplex PCR; TCRdb's copy has only in-frame clones and lacks some. The sample yields around 62,000 clones, around 70% seen once. The starting material was CD4+ T cells from PBMCs cultured without peptide, obtained after COVID-19 vaccination. Receptor source: a human donor who received a COVID-19 vaccine.

The chain combines TRBV4-3 with TRBJ1-4; 8 bases line up with TRBD1. J was trimmed by 7 bases and V by 3 bases; bases with no gene match: 7. CDR1 and CDR2 from the germline V gene are LGHNA and YSLEER. The CDR3 is 15 residues long. CDR3 nucleotides: TGCGCCAGCAGCCAGACAGGGGTGTACGGTGAAAAACTGTTTTTT. As protein: CASSQTGVYGEKLFF.

CDR3 protein: CASSPPGTNEKLFF. The DNA for the CDR3 is TGTGCCAGCAGCCCCCCGGGCACTAATGAAAAACTGTTTTTT. This chain uses TRBV5-4 with TRBJ1-4; D is undetermined. V was shortened by 4 bases and J by 2 bases, with 9 bases between the two germline ends. CDR1 SGHNT and CDR2 YYREEE come from the germline V gene (reference sequence). This CDR3 contains 14 residues.

The chain carries TRBV3-1 (or the pseudogene TRBV3-2) and TRBJ1-2; 8 positions match TRBD1. Germline CDR1 and CDR2: LGHDT and YNNKEL (reference sequence). V lost 4 bases to trimming and J lost 8 bases; unmatched junction nucleotides: 15. The length of the CDR3 is 16 residues. The CDR3 loop reads CASSLLINQGALGYTF. The CDR3, as DNA: TGTGCCAGCAGCCTCCTAATCAATCAGGGGGCGCTCGGCTACACCTTC.

The rearrangement joins TRBV6-1 to TRBJ2-7; 9 nucleotides align to TRBD1. Germline trimming cut 3 bases from V and 4 bases from J; bases unmatched to any gene: 7. The length of the CDR3 is 15 residues. CDR1 is MNHNS and CDR2 is SASEGT in the germline V gene. The CDR3 loop is CASSDFGTGSYEQYV. CDR3 coding DNA: TGTGCCAGCAGTGATTTCGGGACAGGGTCTTACGAGCAGTACGTC.

The chain couples TRBV5-6 to TRBJ1-5; weak D call: TRBD1 (6 bases). In germline, CDR1 is SGHDT, CDR2 YYEEEE. Trimming removed 2 bases from V and 4 bases from J, with 10 bases in between. The CDR3 extends over 14 amino acids. The CDR3 sequence is CASSFAGANQPQHF. The CDR3 coding sequence is TGTGCCAGCAGCTTCGCAGGGGCGAATCAGCCCCAGCATTTT.

The chain uses TRBV19 and TRBJ1-5; 8 nucleotides align to TRBD1. After removal of 2 bases from V and 2 bases from J, the junction contained 5 bases not matched to a gene. The CDR3 covers 16 residues. Germline V gene lookup returns CDR1 LNHDA and CDR2 SQIVND (reference sequence). This CDR3 reads CASSIKDRVGNQPQHF. Written as DNA, the CDR3 is TGTGCCAGTAGTATAAAGGACAGGGTCGGCAATCAGCCCCAGCATTTT.

The chain joins TRBV6-6 to TRBJ2-5; 9 nucleotides agree with TRBD1. The V segment lost 10 bases and the J segment 5 bases; nucleotides outside the gene matches: 8. The CDR3 has 13 amino acids. Germline CDR1 is MNHNY and CDR2 is SVGAGI (reference sequence). The CDR3 reads CATGQGRDETQYF. CDR3 in DNA: TGTGCCACAGGACAGGGGAGAGATGAGACCCAGTACTTC.

There are a few counts of this clone. This sequence joins TRBV27 and TRBJ1-3; tentatively, D is TRBD1 (6 bases). CDR1 and CDR2 (germline): MNHEY, SMNVEV (reference sequence). This CDR3 has 14 amino acids. Trimming took off 3 bases at V and 4 bases at J, with 10 bases between the two ends. In DNA, the CDR3 is TGTGCCAGCAGTTTGAAGGGGGGAGGAAACACCATATATTTT. This gives the protein CASSLKGGGNTIYF.

The rearrangement joins TRBV24-1 to TRBJ1-1, with 8 bases fitting TRBD1. The germline gives CDR1 KGHDR, CDR2 SFDVKD. V trimming: 3 bases; J trimming: 6 bases; junction bases outside the gene matches: 5. CDR3 length: 14 residues. The CDR3 region is CATSDRTGTSEAFF. The CDR3 coding sequence is TGTGCCACCAGTGATCGGACAGGGACTTCTGAAGCTTTCTTT.

This chain uses TRBV5-1 with TRBJ1-4; 7 bases map to TRBD1. Per germline, CDR1 SGHRS and CDR2 YFSETQ. V dropped 5 bases and J dropped 8; count of bases not matched to a gene: 9. This CDR3 is 14 amino acids long. This chain's CDR3 is CASSADRAGEKLFF. The CDR3 DNA reads as TGCGCCAGCAGTGCTGACAGGGCGGGAGAAAAACTGTTTTTT. Full variable domain (outside the CDR3, taken from reference TRBV5-1 and TRBJ1-4): KAGVTQTPRYLIKTRGQQVTLSCSPISGHRSVSWYQQTPGQGLQFLFEYFSETQRNKGNFPGRFSGRQFSNSRSEMNVSTLELGDSALYLCASSADRAGEKLFFGSGTQLSVL.

The genes are TRBV12-3 or TRBV12-4 and TRBJ2-1; D is perhaps TRBD2 (5 bases). This CDR3 contains 12 residues. V shed 7 bases and J shed 4 bases, with 8 bases lying between them. CDR3 DNA sequence: TGTGCCAGCAAAATAGCGTACAATGAGCAGTTCTTC. It codes for CASKIAYNEQFF.

The chain couples TRBV11-3 to TRBJ2-7, with 11 bases aligning to TRBD2. The CDR3 totals 17 residues. After removal of 1 base from V and 1 base from J, the junction contained 6 bases not matched to a gene. Germline V gene data show CDR1 as SGHNT and CDR2 as YENEEA. CDR3 coding DNA: TGTGCCAGCAGCTTAGCGAGACTAGCGGGGAATTCCTACGAGCAGTACGTC. Translation: CASSLARLAGNSYEQYV.

This clone has more than one count but fewer than ten. The V call is TRBV3-1 (or the pseudogene TRBV3-2), the J call TRBJ1-6; D is ambiguous. Trimming removed 4 bases from V and 2 bases from J, with 6 bases in between. Germline CDR1 and CDR2: LGHDT and YNNKEL (reference sequence). This CDR3 region has 14 residues. The CDR3 DNA is TGTGCCAGCAGCCTAGGCACCTATAATTCACCCCTCCACTTT. Translated: CASSLGTYNSPLHF.

The rearrangement links TRBV5-1 to TRBJ1-1; a possible D gene is TRBD1 (6 bases). Germline CDR1 SGHRS, CDR2 YFSETQ. CDR3 size: 14 residues. V shed 3 bases and J shed 7 bases, with 16 bases lying between them. CDR3 residues: CASSWSRDTGEAFF. In nucleotides, the CDR3 is TGCGCCAGCAGCTGGTCCCGGGACACAGGTGAAGCTTTCTTT.

This chain connects TRBV5-8 to TRBJ2-7; 11 bases map to TRBD2. The CDR3 length is 16 residues. Germline values: CDR1 SGHTS, CDR2 YDEGEE. The trim removed 5 bases at V and 4 bases at J, leaving 11 bases unmatched. CDR3 in amino acids: CASRRTGTSGGYEQYV. The CDR3 DNA reads as TGTGCCAGCAGGCGAACCGGGACTAGCGGTGGGTACGAGCAGTACGTC.

The genes are TRBV5-1 and TRBJ2-7, with TRBD1 matching 9 bases. CDR3 length equals 13 residues. From germline, CDR1 is SGHRS and CDR2 YFSETQ. V was clipped by 3 bases and J by 6 bases; unmatched bases: 4. The CDR3 DNA is TGCGCCAGCAGCTGGACAGGGGTGGGCGAGCAGTACGTC. Protein product: CASSWTGVGEQYV.

As for this clone: The sample contains more than one DNA sequence encoding this CDR3. J is TRBJ1-1 and V is TRBV19; D remains ambiguous. This CDR3 spans 14 amino acids. The V end was cut by 3 bases, the J end by 2 bases, with 10 bases between. CDR1 and CDR2 from the germline V gene are LNHDA and SQIVND (reference sequence). CDR3 bases: TGTGCCAGTAGTATCCCCGGACTTAACACTGAAGCTTTCTTT. Its protein is CASSIPGLNTEAFF.

This clone has a handful of counts. The gene calls are TRBV4-1 and TRBJ1-3, with D possibly matching TRBD1 (5 bases). Germline loops: CDR1 MGHRA, CDR2 YSYEKL. The CDR3 is 16 amino acids. V was pared by 4 bases and J by 0 bases, with 13 bases between. The chain's CDR3 is CASSPLGASSGNTIYF. The CDR3 bases are TGCGCCAGCAGCCCCTTAGGGGCTAGCTCTGGAAACACCATATATTTT.

The V and J genes are TRBV7-3 and TRBJ1-1, with D uncertain. Deletions cut 1 base from V and 1 base from J, with 4 bases between. CDR3 length: 13 residues. Germline CDR1 is SGHTA and CDR2 is FQGTGA. The CDR3 nucleotides are TGTGCCAGCAGCTTAAATTCGAACACTGAAGCTTTCTTT. Protein sequence: CASSLNSNTEAFF.

This rearrangement joins TRBV28 to TRBJ1-3; D not resolved. From germline, CDR1 is MDHEN and CDR2 SYDVKM. Trimming left V 1 base short and J 0 bases short, with 10 bases between. CDR3 length equals 16 residues. The CDR3 region has the DNA TGTGCCAGCAGTTTATTGGCGGCGAGCTCTGGAAACACCATATATTTT. Translating it yields CASSLLAASSGNTIYF. The full variable domain, its missing parts supplied by reference TRBV28 and TRBJ1-3, is DVKVTQSSRYLVKRTGEKVFLECVQDMDHENMFWYRQDPGLGLRLIYFSYDVKMKEKGDIPEGYSVSREKKERFSLILESASTNQTSMYLCASSLLAASSGNTIYFGEGSWLTVV.

The rearrangement links TRBV6-5 to TRBJ1-3; maybe TRBD1 (6 bases). Germline assignment: CDR1 MNHEY and CDR2 SVGAGI. The CDR3 has 15 residues. Trimming cost V 8 bases and J 4 bases, with 18 bases left between them. CDR3 DNA: TGTGCCAGCTCCAGCGCAGGGGCCGACGGAAACACCATATATTTT. Protein: CASSSAGADGNTIYF.

The chain is built from TRBV6-1 and TRBJ2-5, with 8 bases identical to TRBD1. Germline CDR1 reads MNHNS; CDR2 reads SASEGT. Trimming removed 3 bases from V and 2 bases from J; junction bases left unmatched: 5. The CDR3 contains 15 residues. The CDR3 sequence: CASSDGDRWQETQYF. The CDR3 DNA reads TGTGCCAGCAGTGATGGGGACAGGTGGCAAGAGACCCAGTACTTC.

The chain's CDR3 is CASSREPGPLSREQYV. DNA for the CDR3: TGCGCCAGCAGCCGTGAACCGGGGCCCCTGTCGCGCGAGCAGTACGTC. The V gene is TRBV4-1, the J gene TRBJ2-7; D is tentatively TRBD1 or TRBD2 (5 bases each). The V gene lost 4 bases and the J gene lost 6 bases, with 22 bases spanning the gap. Per the germline V gene, CDR1 is MGHRA and CDR2 is YSYEKL. The CDR3 consists of 16 residues.

This clone was observed a handful of times. The chain carries TRBV14 and TRBJ2-2; D is uncertain. Trimming removed 2 bases at V and 2 bases at J, with 6 bases between. The CDR3 runs to 14 residues. CDR1 is SGHDN and CDR2 is FVKESK in the germline V gene. The CDR3 here is CASSQWGNTGELFF. For the CDR3, the DNA is TGTGCCAGCAGCCAATGGGGAAACACCGGGGAGCTGTTTTTT.

The CDR3 loop is CASSLMGDSNTEAFF. Here the CDR3 DNA reads TGTGCCAGCAGCTTAATGGGGGACTCGAACACTGAAGCTTTCTTT. The V and J genes are TRBV7-9 and TRBJ1-1; possibly TRBD1 for D (5 bases). Germline V gene sequence: CDR1 SEHNR, CDR2 FQNEAQ (reference sequence). V lost 2 bases and J lost 1, with 11 bases in between. The CDR3 is 15 amino acids.